Sequencing of this TCR beta chain was carried out in a study of blood T cell repertoires in COVID-19. About the study: The analysed material was cDNA or gDNA that came from T cells, B-cell-depleted T cells, or PBMCs.

There are 20 residues in the CDR3. The germline CDR1 and CDR2 sequences are SGHKS and YYEKEE (reference sequence). Trimming cost V 6 bases and J 7 bases; bases outside gene matches: 27. Authors' data handling: Amplified reference gene primers provided the basis for estimating nucleated cell counts. Produced via immunoSEQ multiplex PCR; TCRdb's table is partial and in-frame only. V and J calls and clone size are copied from that table; D and trimming were computed from the DNA. In the table there are roughly 21,000 clones, approximately 90% of which are singletons. This sequence originates from a man in his 70s with active COVID-19. This chain uses TRBV5-5 with TRBJ2-1; 8 positions match TRBD2. The sample consisted of peripheral blood. The CDR3 region has the DNA TGTGCCAGCAATACCGGGGTTCCGGGAGGGCCTCGGCGGGCGAGTAATGAGCAGTTCTTC. Protein sequence: CASNTGVPGGPRRASNEQFF. The full variable domain, in which reference TRBV5-5 and TRBJ2-1 provide the parts outside the CDR3, is DAGVTQSPTHLIKTRGQQVTLRCSPISGHKSVSWYQQVLGQGPQFIFQYYEKEERGRGNFPDRFSARQFPNYSSELNVNALLLGDSALYLCASNTGVPGGPRRASNEQFFGPGTRLTVL.